This T cell receptor beta chain was recorded in a study of control samples from healthy donors and cancer patients (dated by TCRdb to 2020 to 2022). Libraries were made using the immunoSEQ multiplex PCR assay. This is the immuneACCESS table as TCRdb keeps it, with only in-frame sequences that have V and J called. A part of the clones is gone; compared with another copy, unresolved V genes explain less than half, and the rest is unexplained. A total of approximately 98,000 clones appear in this sample, around four fifths of them only once. The ten largest clonotypes hold approximately 6.7% of the sample. About this clone: Its antigen is still unknown. Base qualities are missing; no much larger clone stands one base away.

Germline trimming amounts to 4 bases on V and 2 bases on J, with 5 as the count of junction bases outside the gene matches. Taken from cysteine to phenylalanine, the CDR3 has 14 residues. Only CDR3 DNA is held: 42 bases, read in frame from base 1. Per the germline V gene (reference sequence), SGHNT is the CDR1 and YYREEE is the CDR2. The receptor was isolated from a man younger than 35 in good health. Sequencing was done on a sample of blood. The chain links TRBV5-4 with TRBJ2-7, with 8 junctional bases fitting TRBD1. The DNA reads as follows: TGTGCCAGCAGCCAAGGACAGGGCCCCTACGAGCAGTACTTC. Translated, this is CASSQGQGPYEQYF.